There are a few counts of the clone carrying this TCR beta chain. Its antigen is undetermined. Data came from immunoSEQ multiplex PCR; TCRdb stores just in-frame clones and leaves some out. The data hold roughly 150,000 clones, with nearly 90% observed a single time. This sample is drawn from a study of cytomegalovirus exposure and HLA in healthy donors. General study points: The authors enumerated roughly 160 TCR beta chains as linked to cytomegalovirus. It was found in a later analysis that first-cohort TCR clusters tended to co-occur in the 100 to 150 validation repertoires.

V trimming: 7 bases; J trimming: 3 bases; junction bases outside the gene matches: 9. The CDR3 contains 15 residues. CDR1 SGHTA and CDR2 FQGNSA come from the germline V gene. V and J are TRBV7-2 and TRBJ2-3, with 8 nucleotides matching TRBD2. This receptor was identified in a woman in her late teens or twenties in good health and CMV-seropositive. The specimen was PBMCs. Written as DNA, the CDR3 is TGTGCCAGCACCGGGAGGGACCTTTTGACAGATACGCAGTATTTT. Translating gives CASTGRDLLTDTQYF.